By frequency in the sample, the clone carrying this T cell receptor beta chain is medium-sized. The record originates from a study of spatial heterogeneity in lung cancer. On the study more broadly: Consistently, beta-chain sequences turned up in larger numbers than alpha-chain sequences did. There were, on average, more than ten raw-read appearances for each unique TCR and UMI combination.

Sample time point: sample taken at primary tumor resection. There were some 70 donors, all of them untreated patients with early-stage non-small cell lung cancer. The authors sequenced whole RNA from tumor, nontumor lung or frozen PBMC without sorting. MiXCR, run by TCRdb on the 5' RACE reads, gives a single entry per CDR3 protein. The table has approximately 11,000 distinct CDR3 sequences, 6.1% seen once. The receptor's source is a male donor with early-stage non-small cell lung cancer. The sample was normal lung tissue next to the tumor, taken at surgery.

CDR3 in amino acids: CASSHASRDGGYEQYF. As DNA, the CDR3 is TGCGCCAGCAGCCATGCCTCACGGGACGGAGGATACGAGCAGTACTTC. The chain links TRBV4-3 to TRBJ2-7; either TRBD1 or TRBD2 may fit D (5 bases each). This CDR3 contains 16 residues. Trimming removed 3 bases at V and 4 bases at J, with 19 bases between. The germline V gene encodes CDR1 LGHNA and CDR2 YSLEER.